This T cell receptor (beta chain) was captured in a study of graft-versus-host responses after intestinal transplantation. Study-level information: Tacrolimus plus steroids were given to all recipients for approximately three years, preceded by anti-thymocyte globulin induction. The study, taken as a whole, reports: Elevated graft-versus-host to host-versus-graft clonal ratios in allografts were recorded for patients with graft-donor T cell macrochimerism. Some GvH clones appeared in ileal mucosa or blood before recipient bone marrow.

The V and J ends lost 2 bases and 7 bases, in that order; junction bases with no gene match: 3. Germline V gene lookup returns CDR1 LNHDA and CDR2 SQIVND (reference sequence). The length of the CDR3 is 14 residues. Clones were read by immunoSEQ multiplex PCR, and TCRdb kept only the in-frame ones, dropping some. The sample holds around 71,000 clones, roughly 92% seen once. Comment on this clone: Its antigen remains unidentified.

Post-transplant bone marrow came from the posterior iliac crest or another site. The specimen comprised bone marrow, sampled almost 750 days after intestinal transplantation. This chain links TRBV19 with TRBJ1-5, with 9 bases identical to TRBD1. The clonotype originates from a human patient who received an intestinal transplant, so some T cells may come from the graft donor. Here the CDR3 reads CASSIMGQGQPQHF. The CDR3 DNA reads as TGTGCCAGTAGTATAATGGGACAGGGACAGCCCCAGCATTTT.